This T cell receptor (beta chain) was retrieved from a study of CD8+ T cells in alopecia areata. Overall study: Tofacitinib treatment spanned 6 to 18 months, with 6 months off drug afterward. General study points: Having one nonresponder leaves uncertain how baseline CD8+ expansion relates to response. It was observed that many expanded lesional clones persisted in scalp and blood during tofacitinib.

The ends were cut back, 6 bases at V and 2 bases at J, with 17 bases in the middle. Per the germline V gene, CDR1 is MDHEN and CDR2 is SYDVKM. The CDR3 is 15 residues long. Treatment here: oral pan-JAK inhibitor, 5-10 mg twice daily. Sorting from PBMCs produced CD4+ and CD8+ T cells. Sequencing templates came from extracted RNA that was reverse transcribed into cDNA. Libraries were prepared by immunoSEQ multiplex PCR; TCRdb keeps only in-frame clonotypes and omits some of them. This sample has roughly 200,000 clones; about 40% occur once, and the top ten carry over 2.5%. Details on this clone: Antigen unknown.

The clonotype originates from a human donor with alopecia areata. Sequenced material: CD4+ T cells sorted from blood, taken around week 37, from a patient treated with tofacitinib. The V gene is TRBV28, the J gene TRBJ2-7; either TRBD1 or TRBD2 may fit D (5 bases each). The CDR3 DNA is TGTGCCAGCAGACAGGTGGGCGGGCCCACCTACGAGCAGTACTTC. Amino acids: CASRQVGGPTYEQYF.